The clone carrying this T cell receptor (beta chain) was detected a few times. Study processing details: Amplification of reference gene primers was used by the study to estimate nucleated cell counts. Using immunoSEQ multiplex PCR, the repertoire was profiled, and TCRdb retains in-frame clones only, with some absent. That table supplies the V and J calls and clone size; D and trimming were determined from the DNA. The sample carries around 99,000 clones, about four fifths recorded once. This record comes from a study of blood T cell repertoires in COVID-19. Study-wide background: COVID-19 samples collected from the United States, Italy and Spain covered acute and convalescent phases. Sources were T cells, B-cell-depleted T cells, or PBMCs; the material itself was cDNA or gDNA.

V dropped 0 bases and J dropped 1 base, with 7 bases sitting between them. CDR1 is SGDLS and CDR2 is YYNGEE in the germline V gene. The CDR3 extends over 14 amino acids. Input material: peripheral blood. The chain employs TRBV9 and TRBJ1-1, with TRBD1 as a possible D gene (6 bases). This sequence was found in a man in his 70s with acute or convalescent COVID-19. CDR3 region: CASSVEGQNTEAFF. CDR3 nucleotides: TGTGCCAGCAGCGTAGAGGGACAGAACACTGAAGCTTTCTTT.